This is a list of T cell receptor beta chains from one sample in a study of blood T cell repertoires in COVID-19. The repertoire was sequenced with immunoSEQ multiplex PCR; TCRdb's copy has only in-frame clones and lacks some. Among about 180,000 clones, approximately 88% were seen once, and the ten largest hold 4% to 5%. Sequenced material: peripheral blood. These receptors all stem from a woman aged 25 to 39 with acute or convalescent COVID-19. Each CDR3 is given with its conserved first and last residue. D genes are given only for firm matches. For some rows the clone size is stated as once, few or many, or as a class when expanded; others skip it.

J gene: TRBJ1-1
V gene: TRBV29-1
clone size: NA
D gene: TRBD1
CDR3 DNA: TGCAGCGTTGAAGCGACAGGGACTGAAGCTTTCTTT
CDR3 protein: CSVEATGTEAFF

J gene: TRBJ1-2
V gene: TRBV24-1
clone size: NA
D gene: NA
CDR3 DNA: TGTGCCACCAGTGATCACAGGGAAGGGAATGGCTACACCTTC
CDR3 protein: CATSDHREGNGYTF

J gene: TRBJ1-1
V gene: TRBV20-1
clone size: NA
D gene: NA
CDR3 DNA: TGCAGTGCTCATAAAGCCCCCAAAGCTTTCTTT
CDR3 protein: CSAHKAPKAFF

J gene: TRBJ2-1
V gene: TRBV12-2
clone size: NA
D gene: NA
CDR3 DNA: TGTGCAAGTCGCTTACAGGGGACAACGGGCTCCTACAATGAGCAGTTCTTC
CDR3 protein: CASRLQGTTGSYNEQFF

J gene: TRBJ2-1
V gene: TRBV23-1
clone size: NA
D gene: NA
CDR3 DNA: TGCGCCAGCAGTCTGCGCAATGAGCAGTTCTTC
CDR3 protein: CASSLRNEQFF

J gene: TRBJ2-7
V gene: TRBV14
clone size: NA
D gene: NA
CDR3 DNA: TGTGCCAGCAGCCAAGACGCTAGTACCTACGAGCAGTACTTC
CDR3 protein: CASSQDASTYEQYF

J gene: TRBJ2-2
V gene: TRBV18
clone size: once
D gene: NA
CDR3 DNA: TGTGCCAGCTCACGTGGACCGGGACTTGGTACCGGGGAGCTGTTTTTT
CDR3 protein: CASSRGPGLGTGELFF

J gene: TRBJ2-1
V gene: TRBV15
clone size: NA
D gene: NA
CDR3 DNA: TGTGCCACCAGCACATATTCCGCCGACAGCTACAATGAGCAGTTCTTC
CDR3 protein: CATSTYSADSYNEQFF

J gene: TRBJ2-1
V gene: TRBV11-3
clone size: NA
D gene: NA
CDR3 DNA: TGTGCCAGCAGCTTAGCGTTTCTAGCTCGGGAGCAGTTCTTC
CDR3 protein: CASSLAFLAREQFF

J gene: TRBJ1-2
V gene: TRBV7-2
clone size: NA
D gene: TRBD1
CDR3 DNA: TGTGCCAGCAGCCCCGTACAGGGGAGGTTTGGCTACACCTTC
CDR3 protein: CASSPVQGRFGYTF

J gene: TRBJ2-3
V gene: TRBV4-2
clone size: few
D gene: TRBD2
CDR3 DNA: TGTGCCAGCAGCCAAGGGGACTACACAGATACGCAGTATTTT
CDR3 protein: CASSQGDYTDTQYF

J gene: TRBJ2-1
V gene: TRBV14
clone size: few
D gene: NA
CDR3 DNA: TGTGCCAGCAGCCGGGCCAGGGTCGAAGTGCAGTTCTTC
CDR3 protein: CASSRARVEVQFF

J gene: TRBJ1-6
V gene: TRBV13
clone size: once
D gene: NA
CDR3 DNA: TGTGCCAGCAGCAGTACAGGGACCAGCTCACCCCTCCACTTT
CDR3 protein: CASSSTGTSSPLHF

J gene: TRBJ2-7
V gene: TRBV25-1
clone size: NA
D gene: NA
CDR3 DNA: TGTGCCAGCAGGGGCATTCTCTACGAGCAGTACTTC
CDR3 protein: CASRGILYEQYF

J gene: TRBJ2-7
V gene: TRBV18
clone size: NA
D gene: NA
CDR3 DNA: TGTGCCAGCTCGCCTCTAGGGAGCGAGCAGTACTTC
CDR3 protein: CASSPLGSEQYF

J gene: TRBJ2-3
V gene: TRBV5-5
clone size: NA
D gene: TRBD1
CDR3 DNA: TGTGCCAGCAGCCTGACAGGGAACACAGATACGCAGTATTTT
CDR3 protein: CASSLTGNTDTQYF

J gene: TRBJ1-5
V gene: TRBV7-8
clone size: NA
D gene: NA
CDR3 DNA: TGTGCCAGCAGCTTAGACAGTCAGCCCCAGCATTTT
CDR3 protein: CASSLDSQPQHF

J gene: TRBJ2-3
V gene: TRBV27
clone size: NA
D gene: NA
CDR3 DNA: TGTGCCAGCAGTTCAAGGGGGTCGGATACGCAGTATTTT
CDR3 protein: CASSSRGSDTQYF

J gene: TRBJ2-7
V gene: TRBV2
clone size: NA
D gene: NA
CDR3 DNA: TGTGCCAGCACCGGCTACTCGAGGTCCGAGCAGTACTTC
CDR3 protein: CASTGYSRSEQYF

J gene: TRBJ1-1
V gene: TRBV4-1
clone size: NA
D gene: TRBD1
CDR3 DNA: TGCGCCAGCAGCCAGGTGACAGGGCAGCCTGAAGCTTTCTTT
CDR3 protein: CASSQVTGQPEAFF

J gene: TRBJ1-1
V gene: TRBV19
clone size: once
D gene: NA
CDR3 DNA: TGTGCCAGTAGTTACAGGGCCACCACTGAAGCTTTCTTT
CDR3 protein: CASSYRATTEAFF

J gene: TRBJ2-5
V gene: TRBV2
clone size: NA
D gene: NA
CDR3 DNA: TGTGCCAGCACCCTCGAAGAGACCCAGTACTTC
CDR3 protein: CASTLEETQYF

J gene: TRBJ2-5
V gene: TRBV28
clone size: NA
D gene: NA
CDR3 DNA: TGTGCCAGCAGTTTTGGCGGAAAAGAGACCCAGTACTTC
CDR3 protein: CASSFGGKETQYF

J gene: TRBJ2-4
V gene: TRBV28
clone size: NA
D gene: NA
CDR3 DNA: TGTGCCAGCAGTCTGACAGAGATAAACATTCAGTACTTC
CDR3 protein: CASSLTEINIQYF

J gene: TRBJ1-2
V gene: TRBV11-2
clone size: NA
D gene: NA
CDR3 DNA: TGTGCCAGCAGCCACCCCCCGACGGGGTATGGCTACACCTTC
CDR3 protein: CASSHPPTGYGYTF

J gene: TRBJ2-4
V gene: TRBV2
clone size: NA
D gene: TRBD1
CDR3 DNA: TGTGCCAGCAAAGACAGGGAAGACATTCAGTACTTC
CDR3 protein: CASKDREDIQYF

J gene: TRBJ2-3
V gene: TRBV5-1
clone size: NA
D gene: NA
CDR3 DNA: TGCGCCAGCAGCTTGGCCCTGTCGGTTAGCACAGATACGCAGTATTTT
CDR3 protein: CASSLALSVSTDTQYF

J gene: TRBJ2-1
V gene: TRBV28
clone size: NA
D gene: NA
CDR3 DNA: TGTGCCAGCAGTTTTCTGCCAGGGTCCTACAATGAGCAGTTCTTC
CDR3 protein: CASSFLPGSYNEQFF

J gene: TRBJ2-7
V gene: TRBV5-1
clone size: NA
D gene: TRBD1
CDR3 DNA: TGCGCCAGCAGCCAGGACAGGGGTAAGAACGAGCAGTACTTC
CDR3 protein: CASSQDRGKNEQYF

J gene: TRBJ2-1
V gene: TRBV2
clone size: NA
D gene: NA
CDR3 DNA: TGTGCCAGCAGGGGGGGCAATGAGCAGTTCTTC
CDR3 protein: CASRGGNEQFF

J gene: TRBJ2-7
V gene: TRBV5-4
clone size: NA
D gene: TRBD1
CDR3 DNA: TGTGCCAGCAGCTCGCGACCGGGACAGGGCTCCTACGAGCAGTACTTC
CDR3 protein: CASSSRPGQGSYEQYF